This record covers a single T cell receptor (beta chain). Its antigen is unidentified. Assay: immunoSEQ multiplex PCR; the TCRdb copy retains only in-frame clones and omits some. The sample includes around 140,000 clones, roughly nine tenths of them seen just once. The sample is drawn from a study of T cell responses to AZD1222 COVID-19 vaccine. General study results and limits: It was only six AZD1222 recipients who were seropositive at baseline.

V was clipped by 1 base and J by 11 bases; unmatched bases: 11. There are 17 residues in the CDR3. The germline gives CDR1 MDHEN, CDR2 SYDVKM. This TCR was recovered from an adult in good health. This material consisted of peripheral blood, taken on day 0 of AZD1222 vaccination. The chain has TRBV28 and TRBJ2-1; 13 bases agree with TRBD2. The CDR3 region has the DNA TGTGCCAGCAGTTTATATGGGGTGACTAGCGGGAGGTTCCAGCAGTTCTTC. It specifies CASSLYGVTSGRFQQFF.